This T cell receptor beta chain is from a study of T cell repertoires in cytomegalovirus infection. Study as a whole: It can be stated that public TCR beta signatures indicated CMV infection as well as a matching HLA type.

The V end was cut by 1 base, the J end by 5 bases, with 11 bases between. CDR3 length: 14 residues. Germline V gene lookup returns CDR1 KGHSH and CDR2 LQKENI. TCRdb independently ran MiXCR on the reads; one entry per CDR3 protein. The sample holds roughly 310,000 distinct CDR3 sequences; roughly 15% are singletons and the top ten take more than 10%. Concerning this clonotype itself: What it binds is not known.

Study results and limitations: Totalled public TCR beta family frequency picked out people who carried CMV plus the relevant HLA. HLA-C-restricted, CMV-specific TCR beta clonotypes were dominant ex vivo.

Sequenced input: PBMCs. J is TRBJ2-5 and V is TRBV18; D is undetermined. The clonotype was recovered from a human donor in good health (CMV status not recorded). Some clones in this sample may be carry-over from other donors' samples. Written as DNA, the CDR3 is TGTGCCAGCTCACCACTGGATAGCTCGGAGACCCAGTACTTC. This sequence encodes CASSPLDSSETQYF.